One and the same sample provided the 24 T cell receptor beta chains below, sequenced in a study of cytomegalovirus exposure and HLA in healthy donors. Researchers ran the PCR with 60 Vbeta and 13 Jbeta primers. The assay was immunoSEQ multiplex PCR, and TCRdb's table has in-frame clones only and misses some. The sample carries around 77,000 clones, more than 75% recorded once. Material: PBMCs. These receptors were obtained from a man aged 35 to 55 in good health and CMV-seronegative.

The V gene is TRBV7-2, the J gene TRBJ1-1, with no clear D. Trimming pared 3 bases from V and 0 bases from J, leaving 5 bases between. In germline, CDR1 is SGHTA, CDR2 FQGNSA. The CDR3 covers 13 residues. CDR3 nucleotide sequence: TGTGCCAGCAGCTTCGACATGAACACTGAAGCTTTCTTT. Residues: CASSFDMNTEAFF.

The sample holds one count of this clone. V is TRBV29-1 and J is TRBJ1-5; possible D gene TRBD1, 5 bases. In germline, CDR1 is SQVTM, CDR2 ANQGSEA. There are 14 residues in the CDR3. V was shortened by 3 bases and J by 0 bases, with 9 bases between the two germline ends. For the CDR3, the DNA is TGCAGCGTTGACTCTGGACATAGCAATCAGCCCCAGCATTTT. Its translation is CSVDSGHSNQPQHF.

In this sample, this clone turned up a few times. This chain links TRBV7-9 with TRBJ1-5, with 8 bases identical to TRBD1. The CDR3 has 14 amino acids. The V and J ends lost 5 bases and 4 bases, in that order; junction bases with no gene match: 4. CDR1 and CDR2 from the germline V gene are SEHNR and FQNEAQ (reference sequence). CDR3 amino acids: CASSTRTGNQPQHF. CDR3 DNA: TGTGCCAGCAGCACCCGGACAGGGAATCAGCCCCAGCATTTT.

As regards this clone: Other DNA sequences within the sample encode an identical CDR3. The J gene is TRBJ2-7, the V gene TRBV5-1; D might be TRBD1 (6 bases). The ends were cut back, 8 bases at V and 4 bases at J, with 19 bases in the middle. The V gene's germline CDR1 is SGHRS and CDR2 YFSETQ. The CDR3 is made up of 14 amino acids. This CDR3 is CASSTQGHRYEQYF. CDR3 nucleotide sequence: TGCGCCAGTAGCACCCAGGGACATAGATACGAGCAGTACTTC. The full variable domain, in which reference TRBV5-1 and TRBJ2-7 provide the parts outside the CDR3, is KAGVTQTPRYLIKTRGQQVTLSCSPISGHRSVSWYQQTPGQGLQFLFEYFSETQRNKGNFPGRFSGRQFSNSRSEMNVSTLELGDSALYLCASSTQGHRYEQYFGPGTRLTVT.

This CDR3 reads CASSLVPGQGGEQYF. Written as DNA, the CDR3 is TGTGCCAGCAGCTTAGTCCCAGGACAGGGTGGCGAGCAGTACTTC. The J gene is TRBJ2-7, the V gene TRBV11-2; 8 nucleotides agree with TRBD1. V shed 1 base, J shed 6 bases, and the junction held 8 bases outside the gene matches. The CDR3 runs to 15 residues. Germline lookup yields CDR1 SGHAT and CDR2 FQNNGV.

The rearrangement links TRBV27 to TRBJ2-7, with TRBD1 matching over 8 bases. The CDR3 sequence is 14 residues long. Unmatched junction bases numbered 10, after V lost 6 bases and J lost 6 bases. Germline CDR1 reads MNHEY; CDR2 reads SMNVEV (reference sequence). CDR3 in amino acids: CASRILQGVSEQYF. The CDR3 DNA sequence: TGTGCCAGCAGAATACTACAGGGGGTGAGCGAGCAGTACTTC.

The chain is built from TRBV6-1 and TRBJ2-7; a possible D gene is TRBD1 (6 bases). The V gene lost 2 bases and the J gene lost 3 bases, with 11 bases spanning the gap. Germline assignment: CDR1 MNHNS and CDR2 SASEGT. The CDR3 is 14 amino acids. Written as DNA, the CDR3 is TGTGCCAGCAGTGAACTGGGCAGGGGCTACGAGCAGTACTTC. This codes for CASSELGRGYEQYF.

The chain employs TRBV19 and TRBJ1-1; D may be TRBD1 (6 bases). V was clipped by 5 bases and J by 0 bases, with 13 bases between them. The CDR3 consists of 15 residues. CDR1 is LNHDA, CDR2 SQIVND, per germline (reference sequence). For the CDR3, the DNA is TGTGCCAGTAGTTCCCGGACAGAGATGAACACTGAAGCTTTCTTT. It translates to CASSSRTEMNTEAFF.

The CDR3 here is CASSPPWGVEAFF. In nucleotides, the CDR3 is TGCGCCAGCAGCCCGCCATGGGGGGTAGAAGCTTTCTTT. This chain uses TRBV5-1 with TRBJ1-1; maybe TRBD1 (5 bases). V was pared by 4 bases and J by 8 bases, with 15 bases between. The CDR3 length is 13 residues. Germline CDR1 is SGHRS and CDR2 is YFSETQ.

The chain uses TRBV5-1 and TRBJ1-6; the D is unclear. Germline values: CDR1 SGHRS, CDR2 YFSETQ. V was cut by 3 bases and J by 5 bases, with 24 bases left in between. This CDR3 contains 19 residues. CDR3 in amino acids: CASSSLGGSVARDNSPLHF. CDR3 nucleotide sequence: TGCGCCAGCAGCTCCCTGGGAGGCTCAGTCGCCCGTGATAATTCACCCCTCCACTTT.

This chain uses TRBV18 with TRBJ1-4; no reliable D call. The CDR3 loop spans 15 amino acids. Germline V CDR1 and CDR2: KGHSH, LQKENI. V lost 2 bases and J lost 7, with 14 bases in between. This chain's CDR3 is CASSPLRGSGEKLFF. The CDR3 coding sequence is TGTGCCAGCTCACCATTGAGAGGTTCCGGTGAAAAACTGTTTTTT.

This chain connects TRBV15 to TRBJ2-7; the D gene is possibly TRBD2 (6 bases). From germline, CDR1 is LNHNV and CDR2 YYDKDF (reference sequence). CDR3 length: 16 residues. V gave up 1 base and J gave up 0 bases, with 13 bases separating them. CDR3 sequence: CATSRGGTYVSYEQYF. The CDR3 DNA reads TGTGCCACCAGCAGAGGAGGGACTTACGTCTCCTACGAGCAGTACTTC.

The CDR3 region is CSVDGGGYTF. The CDR3 coding sequence is TGCAGCGTTGATGGAGGGGGCTACACCTTC. J is TRBJ1-2 and V is TRBV29-1, with unresolved D. The V end lost 3 bases, the J end lost 8 bases, and 7 bases lay between the germline ends. This CDR3 spans 10 amino acids. Looked up from germline, CDR1 is SQVTM and CDR2 is ANQGSEA.

This chain uses TRBV5-1 with TRBJ2-3; 7 positions agree with TRBD2. J gave up 1 base and V 1 base, and 6 bases lay outside the gene matches. The CDR3 totals 16 residues. CDR1 is SGHRS and CDR2 is YFSETQ in the germline V gene. CDR3 DNA sequence: TGCGCCAGCAGCTTGAGGTGGGGGGGAGGCACAGATACGCAGTATTTT. Translated, it gives CASSLRWGGGTDTQYF.

The count of this clone is one. The chain employs TRBV28 and TRBJ1-2; tentatively, D is TRBD1 (5 bases). V was clipped by 6 bases and J by 4 bases, with 15 bases between them. The CDR3 is 14 amino acids. CDR1 MDHEN and CDR2 SYDVKM come from the germline V gene. The CDR3 reads CASSAGGSGYGYTF. DNA for the CDR3: TGTGCCAGCAGCGCCGGGGGGTCGGGCTATGGCTACACCTTC.

This clone came up once. The chain combines TRBV11-2 with TRBJ2-2; 7 bases align to TRBD1. CDR1 and CDR2 (germline): SGHAT, FQNNGV. V gave up 5 bases and J gave up 0 bases; unmatched junction bases: 9. The CDR3 totals 17 residues. CDR3 amino acids: CASSATTGVPNTGELFF. The DNA of the CDR3 is TGTGCCAGCAGCGCGACCACAGGGGTTCCGAACACCGGGGAGCTGTTTTTT.

The J gene is TRBJ2-2, the V gene TRBV4-2, with D unclear. The germline V gene has CDR1 LGHNA and CDR2 YNFKEQ. Trimming took off 0 bases at V and 6 bases at J, with 5 bases between the two ends. The CDR3 has 13 amino acids. This CDR3 is CASSQDAAGELFF. In nucleotides, the CDR3 is TGTGCCAGCAGCCAAGACGCGGCCGGGGAGCTGTTTTTT.

The chain employs TRBV4-3 and TRBJ1-6, with 9 bases fitting TRBD1. The CDR3 sequence is 16 residues long. Germline lookup yields CDR1 LGHNA and CDR2 YSLEER. V dropped 4 bases and J dropped 7; count of bases not matched to a gene: 8. CDR3 residues: CASSPNWDRENSPLHF. CDR3 DNA sequence: TGCGCCAGCAGCCCCAACTGGGACAGGGAAAATTCACCCCTCCACTTT.

The J gene is TRBJ2-2, the V gene TRBV10-1, with D tentatively TRBD2 (5 bases). CDR3 length equals 16 residues. Germline lookup yields CDR1 WNHNN and CDR2 SYGVQD (reference sequence). V lost 0 bases, J lost 1 base, and 9 bases lay in between. CDR3: CASSESRTRNTGELFF. In DNA, the CDR3 is TGCGCCAGCAGTGAGTCTAGGACTCGGAACACCGGGGAGCTGTTTTTT.

The chain employs TRBV6-4 and TRBJ2-1, with TRBD2 identical over 10 bases. The germline V gene has CDR1 MRHNA and CDR2 SNTAGT. CDR3 length equals 14 residues. The J segment lost 3 bases and the V segment lost 4 bases, leaving 0 bases of the junction unmatched. The CDR3 loop is CASSASGGYNEQFF. CDR3 coding DNA: TGTGCCAGCAGTGCTAGCGGGGGCTACAATGAGCAGTTCTTC.

This clone showed up just a few times. The gene calls are TRBV27 and TRBJ1-1, with TRBD1 identical over 7 bases. CDR1 is MNHEY and CDR2 is SMNVEV in the germline V gene (reference sequence). Trimming took 5 bases from V and 5 from J; bases not matched to a gene: 8. The CDR3 spans 14 residues. The CDR3 DNA reads TGTGCCAGCAGTGAACAACAGGGGAGGACTGAAGCTTTCTTT. It codes for CASSEQQGRTEAFF.

The rearrangement uses TRBV6-6 and TRBJ1-1, with a weak D call TRBD1 (6 bases). Per germline, CDR1 MNHNY and CDR2 SVGAGI (reference sequence). Trimming removed 2 bases at V and 3 bases at J, with 13 bases between. This CDR3 spans 15 amino acids. Here the CDR3 DNA reads TGTGCCAGCAGTTACAATGGGGGGGCGGACACTGAAGCTTTCTTT. Translating gives CASSYNGGADTEAFF.

This clone was counted only a few times. The gene calls are TRBV5-6 and TRBJ2-5; D is ambiguous. The V end was cut by 2 bases, the J end by 5 bases, with 4 bases between. Germline V CDR1 and CDR2: SGHDT, YYEEEE. This CDR3 region has 11 residues. In DNA form, the CDR3 reads TGTGCCAGCAGCTTTTCGGAGACCCAGTACTTC. It codes for CASSFSETQYF.

The gene calls are TRBV7-2 and TRBJ1-5; D may be TRBD1 (5 bases). From germline, CDR1 is SGHTA and CDR2 FQGNSA. The CDR3 is 14 amino acids. With 5 bases removed from V and 2 bases from J, the gap between germline ends came to 10 bases. Here the CDR3 reads CASSPREGNQPQHF. For the CDR3, the DNA is TGTGCCAGCAGCCCCAGGGAAGGCAATCAGCCCCAGCATTTT.